This paragraph reports one T cell receptor beta chain. The CDR3 consists of 13 residues. J gave up 4 bases and V 8 bases, and 3 bases lay outside the gene matches. In germline, CDR1 is GTSNPN, CDR2 SVGIG (reference sequence). The sample comes from a study of T cell responses to AZD1222 COVID-19 vaccine. Sequencing used immunoSEQ multiplex PCR; TCRdb keeps in-frame clones, though not all of them. The top ten clones hold roughly 7.4% of a sample with around 110,000 clones, more than 85% of them seen once. The chain uses TRBV30 and TRBJ2-2; TRBD1 aligns across 11 bases. The sequence was collected from an adult in good health. The sequences come from peripheral blood, collected on day 0 of AZD1222 vaccination. DNA for the CDR3: TGTGCCGGACAGGGGGCGCGCACCGGGGAGCTGTTTTTT. It yields the protein CAGQGARTGELFF.